What follows are 8 T cell receptor beta chains derived from one specimen sequenced in a study of beta chain features in type 1 diabetes. Overall study results and limits: Type 1 diabetes patients had TCRB CDR3s that were shorter (moderately but significantly so) in all four CD4+ subsets.

Investigators reverse transcribed all isolated RNA, so they sequenced expressed TCRB transcripts. The assay was immunoSEQ multiplex PCR, and TCRdb's table has in-frame clones only and misses some. This sample carries 300,000 or so clones, around an eighth of them seen once, and the ten largest clones take more than 0.015%. Antigen specificity for these receptors is unknown. The specimen sequenced was naive CD4+ T cells from blood. All receptors derive from a man younger than 45 with type 1 diabetes.

This clone was recorded a few times. This chain connects TRBV7-3 to TRBJ2-1; a possible D gene is TRBD2 (5 bases). Trimming cost V 1 base and J 10 bases, with 8 bases left between them. Germline V gene sequence: CDR1 SGHTA, CDR2 FQGTGA. There are 12 residues in the CDR3. CDR3 sequence: CASSLNPGEQFF. The CDR3 DNA is TGTGCCAGCAGCTTAAATCCGGGGGAGCAGTTCTTC.

This clone was counted only a few times. J is TRBJ2-2 and V is TRBV15, with 10 bases matching TRBD2. Germline V gives CDR1 LNHNV, CDR2 YYDKDF (reference sequence). V was pared by 0 bases and J by 6 bases, with 7 bases of the junction left unmatched. CDR3 length: 17 amino acids. The CDR3 DNA reads as TGTGCCACCAGCAGAGATCAGAGCGGGAGGGTTTCCGGGGAGCTGTTTTTT. Translated, it gives CATSRDQSGRVSGELFF.

This clone was recorded a few times. The chain has TRBV6-1 and TRBJ2-3; tentatively, D is TRBD2 (6 bases). The germline gives CDR1 MNHNS, CDR2 SASEGT. V was shortened by 2 bases and J by 0 bases, with 18 bases between the two germline ends. This CDR3 has 18 residues. CDR3 protein: CASSERVRGGISTDTQYF. For the CDR3, the DNA is TGTGCCAGCAGTGAAAGAGTTCGAGGCGGGATTAGCACAGATACGCAGTATTTT.

A few counts support this clone. The CDR3 DNA reads TGTGCCAGCGGACTTCTTGGGCCAAGCTCCTACAATGAGCAGTTCTTC. Translated, it gives CASGLLGPSSYNEQFF. The chain employs TRBV11-2 and TRBJ2-1; D perhaps matches TRBD2 (5 bases). The V gene's germline CDR1 is SGHAT and CDR2 FQNNGV. Deletions cut 8 bases from V and 0 bases from J, with 17 bases between. The CDR3 extends over 16 amino acids.

This clone turned up a few times. This rearrangement joins TRBV7-9 to TRBJ2-6; D uncertain. Germline V CDR1 and CDR2: SEHNR, FQNEAQ (reference sequence). The CDR3 extends over 15 amino acids. The germline V and J ends were trimmed by 4 bases and 2 bases, with 9 bases remaining between them. The CDR3 protein is CASSSTSTGANVLTF. CDR3 bases: TGTGCCAGCAGCTCCACTTCAACTGGGGCCAACGTCCTGACTTTC.

This clone was detected a few times. The chain couples TRBV20-1 to TRBJ2-1; the D is unclear. Germline V gene lookup returns CDR1 DFQATT and CDR2 SNEGSKA (reference sequence). The length of the CDR3 is 11 residues. V shed 5 bases and J shed 9 bases, with 11 bases lying between them. As DNA, the CDR3 is TGCAGTGCTTCCGATTTGGCTGAGCAGTTCTTC. It encodes CSASDLAEQFF.

V usage is TRBV11-1 and J usage is TRBJ2-7; no clear D. The CDR3 is 12 residues long. CDR1 and CDR2 from the germline V gene are SGHAT and FQDESV (reference sequence). The V end lost 4 bases, the J end lost 5 bases, and 9 bases lay between the germline ends. CDR3 sequence reads: CASSYKRDEQYF. CDR3 bases: TGTGCCAGCAGCTACAAGCGCGACGAGCAGTACTTC.

The genes are TRBV18 and TRBJ2-3; D remains ambiguous. The germline gives CDR1 KGHSH, CDR2 LQKENI. Between the trimmed V and J ends, which lost 4 bases and 6 bases, there was a span of 5 bases. The CDR3 loop spans 11 amino acids. In nucleotides, the CDR3 is TGTGCCAGCTCACGCGCCGATACGCAGTATTTT. Protein: CASSRADTQYF.